This is a list of T cell receptor beta chains from one sample in a study of T cell responses to AZD1222 COVID-19 vaccine. The data were produced by immunoSEQ multiplex PCR, yet TCRdb's version contains in-frame clones alone and is incomplete. The repertoire holds over 100,000 clones, 90% seen once, with less than 9% in the top ten. The starting material was peripheral blood, obtained on day 0 of AZD1222 vaccination. The receptor source for this set is an adult in good health. The CDR3 runs from the conserved cysteine through the conserved F or W. D genes are given only for firm matches. A clone size is listed for some rows: how often the clone was seen (once, few, many), or a class if it is expanded.

. TRBJ2-2 . TRBV4-3 TGCGCCAGCAGCCAAGAAGTGCCAGGGTGGAACACCGGGGAGCTGTTTTTT CASSQEVPGWNTGELFF
. TRBJ2-1 TRBD1 TRBV5-1 TGCGCCAGCAGCTTCGGCAGGGGGTCCTACAATGAGCAGTTCTTC CASSFGRGSYNEQFF
. TRBJ1-1 . TRBV6-1 TGTGCCAGCAGTGAAGCGCTTTGGGGGGGGACTGAAGCTTTCTTT CASSEALWGGTEAFF
. TRBJ2-7 TRBD1 TRBV19 TGTGCCAGTATCGGGCAGGGGACAGGGGGCTCCTACGAGCAGTACTTC CASIGQGTGGSYEQYF
. TRBJ1-3 . TRBV9 TGTGCCAGCAGCACCGTGGGTGGGTCCTCTGGAAACACCATATATTTT CASSTVGGSSGNTIYF
. TRBJ1-2 TRBD1 TRBV4-3 TGCGCCAGCAGCTCGGGACAGAGGCTTTATGGCTACACCTTC CASSSGQRLYGYTF
once TRBJ1-2 . TRBV5-1 TGCGCCAGCAGCCCGGACTCAACCGGGGGCTACACCTTC CASSPDSTGGYTF
. TRBJ1-6 . TRBV19 TGTGCCAGTAGTCCGGCCGTATCACCCCCGGGAGGGAATTCACCCCTCCACTTT CASSPAVSPPGGNSPLHF
. TRBJ2-1 TRBD1 TRBV5-4 TGTGCCAGCAGAGCCCTAGGGGGCGGGGAGCAGTTCTTC CASRALGGGEQFF
. TRBJ2-2 . TRBV18 TGTGCCAGCTCACCGCCGGGGGCCGGGGAGCTGTTTTTT CASSPPGAGELFF